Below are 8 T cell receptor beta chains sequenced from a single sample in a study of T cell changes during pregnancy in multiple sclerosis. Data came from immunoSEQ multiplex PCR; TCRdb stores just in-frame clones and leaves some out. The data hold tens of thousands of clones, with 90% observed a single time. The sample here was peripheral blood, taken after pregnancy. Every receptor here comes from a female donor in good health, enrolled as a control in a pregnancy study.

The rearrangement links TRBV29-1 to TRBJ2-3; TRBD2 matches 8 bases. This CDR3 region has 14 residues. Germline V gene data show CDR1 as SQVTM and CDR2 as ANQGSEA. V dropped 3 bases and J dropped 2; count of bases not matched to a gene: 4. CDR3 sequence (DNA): TGCAGCGTTGAGTGGCGGGAGGTCACAGATACGCAGTATTTT. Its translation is CSVEWREVTDTQYF.

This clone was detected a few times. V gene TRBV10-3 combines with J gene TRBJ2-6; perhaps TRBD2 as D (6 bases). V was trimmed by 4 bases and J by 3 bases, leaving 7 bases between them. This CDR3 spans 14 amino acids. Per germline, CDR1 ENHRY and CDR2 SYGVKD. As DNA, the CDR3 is TGTGCCATCAGTGGACTAGTTGGGGCCAACGTCCTGACTTTC. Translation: CAISGLVGANVLTF.

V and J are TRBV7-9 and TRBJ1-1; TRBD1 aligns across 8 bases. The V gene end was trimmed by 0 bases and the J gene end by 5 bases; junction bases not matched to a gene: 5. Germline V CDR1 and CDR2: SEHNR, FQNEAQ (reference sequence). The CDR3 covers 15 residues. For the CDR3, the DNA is TGTGCCAGCAGCTTAGCGCAGGGGGCGCGGACTGAAGCTTTCTTT. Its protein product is CASSLAQGARTEAFF.

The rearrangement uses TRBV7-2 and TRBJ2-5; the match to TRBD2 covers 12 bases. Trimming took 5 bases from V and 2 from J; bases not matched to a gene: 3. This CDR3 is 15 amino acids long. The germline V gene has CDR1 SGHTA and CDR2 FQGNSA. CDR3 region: CASSPGLAGQETQYF. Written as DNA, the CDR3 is TGTGCCAGCAGCCCCGGACTAGCGGGGCAAGAGACCCAGTACTTC.

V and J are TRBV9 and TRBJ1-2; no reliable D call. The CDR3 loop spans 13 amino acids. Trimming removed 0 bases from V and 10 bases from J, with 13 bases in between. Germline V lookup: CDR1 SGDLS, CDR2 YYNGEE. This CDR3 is CASSVESGSDYTF. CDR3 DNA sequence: TGTGCCAGCAGCGTAGAATCCGGGTCTGACTACACCTTC.

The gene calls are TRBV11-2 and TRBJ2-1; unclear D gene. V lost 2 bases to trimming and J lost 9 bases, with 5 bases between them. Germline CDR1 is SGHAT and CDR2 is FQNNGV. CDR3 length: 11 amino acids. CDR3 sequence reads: CASSLSLEQFF. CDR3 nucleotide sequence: TGTGCCAGCAGCTTAAGCCTTGAGCAGTTCTTC.

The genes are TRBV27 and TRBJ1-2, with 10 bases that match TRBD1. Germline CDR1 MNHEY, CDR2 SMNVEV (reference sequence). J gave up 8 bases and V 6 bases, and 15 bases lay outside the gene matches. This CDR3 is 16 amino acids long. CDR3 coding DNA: TGTGCCAGCAGCCCCTCCCGGGGGGACAGGGGTTTCGGCTACACCTTC. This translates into CASSPSRGDRGFGYTF.

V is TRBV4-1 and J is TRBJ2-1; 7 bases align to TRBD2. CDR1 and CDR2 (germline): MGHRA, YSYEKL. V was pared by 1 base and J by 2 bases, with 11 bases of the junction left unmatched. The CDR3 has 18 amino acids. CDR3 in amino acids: CASSQGGSRGRAYNEQFF. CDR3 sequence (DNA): TGCGCCAGCAGCCAAGGAGGGTCGAGAGGGAGGGCCTACAATGAGCAGTTCTTC.